This T cell receptor (beta chain) is from a study of blood T cell repertoires in COVID-19. Background on the study: There were acute and convalescent COVID-19 samples, and they came from the United States, Italy and Spain. From T cells, B-cell-depleted T cells, or PBMCs came the material, which was cDNA or gDNA.

Original analysis: It was from reference gene primer amplification that nucleated cell counts were estimated. The protocol was immunoSEQ multiplex PCR, while the TCRdb copy is restricted to in-frame clones and leaves out a portion. That table supplies the V and J calls and clone size; D and trimming were determined from the DNA. Seen here are some 290,000 clones, roughly nine tenths observed once, and the top ten hold about an eighth. Followed over time, Seattle patients had been enrolled while infection was active. V lost 0 bases and J 6 bases, leaving 15 bases between the germline ends. Germline V gene lookup returns CDR1 MGHRA and CDR2 YSYEKL. The CDR3 has 16 amino acids.

The sample taken for sequencing was peripheral blood. This sequence originates from a woman in her twenties or thirties with COVID-19, enrolled during active disease. The chain is built from TRBV4-1 and TRBJ1-5; D remains unclear. The CDR3 loop is CASSQDRGRAGQPQHF. CDR3 bases: TGCGCCAGCAGCCAAGATCGGGGAAGGGCGGGTCAGCCCCAGCATTTT.